This T cell receptor beta chain emerged from a study of cytomegalovirus exposure and HLA in healthy donors. General study findings and limits: Upon later analysis, HLA-associated TCR beta chains proved more clonally expanded than other, equally common chains. As a later analysis revealed, the rate of TCR association differed by HLA locus, with DRB1 most and HLA-C fewest.

With 6 bases clipped from V and 3 bases from J, the junction kept 9 bases outside the gene matches. The CDR3 consists of 15 residues. Germline loops: CDR1 MNHNS, CDR2 SASEGT. In the case of this clone: Its target is not known.

With 60 Vbeta and 13 Jbeta primers, the PCR was carried out. Profiling relied on immunoSEQ multiplex PCR, and the TCRdb table lists in-frame clones only, not all of them. The table includes about 130,000 clones, around 77% detected once. Sample: PBMCs. The receptor was isolated from a woman in her fifties or sixties in good health and CMV-seronegative. V is TRBV6-1 and J is TRBJ1-1, with 8 bases that match TRBD1. The DNA of the CDR3 is TGTGCCAGCAGCGACGCAGGGGGCTGGGACACTGAAGCTTTCTTT. This gives the protein CASSDAGGWDTEAFF.